The 31 T cell receptor beta chains below come from one sample, sequenced in a study of regulatory T cells in long-lasting Graves disease. TCR beta libraries were built with iRepertoire HTBI primers and Arm-PCR of CDR3 regions. Via MiXCR, TCRdb re-called the multiplex PCR reads, giving one row per CDR3 protein. Among 350,000 to 450,000 distinct CDR3 sequences listed, around 20% were seen once. Time point reported: persistent/refractory GD, antithyroid drugs over 5 years with positive TRAb. Preparation of the TCR library used RNA extracted from PBMCs. The source material was peripheral blood mononuclear cells (PBMCs), sampled when the disease was refractory, from a patient treated with antithyroid drugs. The receptor source for this set is a female donor with Graves disease.

J is TRBJ2-7 and V is TRBV6-2 or TRBV6-3; TRBD2 might be the D (6 bases). The CDR3 is 15 residues long. V dropped 4 bases and J dropped 2 bases, with 15 bases sitting between them. The germline CDR1 and CDR2 sequences are MNHEY and SVGEGT. CDR3 sequence reads: CASSSGTAPTYEQYF. The CDR3 coding sequence is TGTGCCAGCAGTTCCGGGACTGCGCCGACCTACGAGCAGTACTTC.

Notes on this clonotype: This could be a read error, since a much larger clone is one nucleotide away. The chain links TRBV7-2 to TRBJ1-1; D possibly corresponds to TRBD1 (6 bases). Trimming took off 5 bases at V and 0 bases at J, with 13 bases between the two ends. Germline CDR1 reads SGHTA; CDR2 reads FQGNSA. CDR3 size: 15 residues. The CDR3 coding sequence is TGTGCCAGCAGCCCGAGGGACATCCTGAACACTGAAGCTTTCTTT. Amino acid sequence: CASSPRDILNTEAFF.

The gene calls are TRBV10-2 and TRBJ2-7; 7 bases align to TRBD2. Germline V gene data show CDR1 as WSHSY and CDR2 as SAAADI. The CDR3 totals 14 residues. V lost 6 bases, J lost 3 bases, and 8 bases stayed unmatched. The CDR3 DNA reads TGCGCCAGCAGCGAACTCTGGGGGGGCTACGAGCAGTACTTC. Its translation is CASSELWGGYEQYF.

The J gene is TRBJ2-5, the V gene TRBV12-3 or TRBV12-4; D ambiguous. The germline V and J ends were trimmed by 8 bases and 1 base, with 14 bases remaining between them. This CDR3 is 14 amino acids long. CDR3 nucleotide sequence: TGTGCCAGCTCACCCCCGAAACCCCAAGAGACCCAGTACTTC. Protein: CASSPPKPQETQYF.

V and J are TRBV2 and TRBJ2-6; D not certain. Germline V gene data show CDR1 as SNHLY and CDR2 as FYNNEI. Between the trimmed V and J ends, which lost 5 bases and 0 bases, there was a span of 8 bases. This CDR3 has 15 amino acids. CDR3 bases: TGTGCCAGCAGTTCGGATCGCTCTGGGGCCAACGTCCTGACTTTC. Protein product: CASSSDRSGANVLTF.

Concerning this clonotype itself: A read error may be the cause here, since a much bigger clone is one base away. Here the CDR3 DNA reads TGTGCCAGCAGCTCTACAGGGATACACGAGCAGTGCTTC. Translated: CASSSTGIHEQCF. This chain connects TRBV11-2 to TRBJ2-7, with D perhaps TRBD1 (6 bases). The CDR3 extends over 13 amino acids. Per germline, CDR1 SGHAT and CDR2 FQNNGV. The full variable domain, its missing parts supplied by reference TRBV11-2 and TRBJ2-7, is EAGVAQSPRYKIIEKRQSVAFWCNPISGHATLYWYQQILGQGPKLLIQFQNNGVVDDSQLPKDRFSAERLKGVDSTLKIQPAKLEDSAVYLCASSSTGIHEQCFGPGTRLTVT.

The sample holds a few counts of this clonotype. This chain connects TRBV3-1 to TRBJ2-7; D is uncertain. Germline-derived CDR1 and CDR2 are LGHDT and YNNKEL (reference sequence). Trimming shortened V by 3 bases and J by 3 bases, and 6 bases separated the two germline ends. CDR3 length: 12 amino acids. CDR3 sequence (DNA): TGTGCCAGCAGCCATCTCGACTACGAGCAGTACTTC. Translating it yields CASSHLDYEQYF.

Many counts were recorded for this clonotype. The chain combines TRBV15 with TRBJ1-2, with 11 bases identical to TRBD1. The trim removed 3 bases at V and 4 bases at J, leaving 1 base unmatched. The CDR3 length is 14 residues. Germline V gives CDR1 LNHNV, CDR2 YYDKDF (reference sequence). DNA for the CDR3: TGTGCCACCAGCAGGGACAGGGGGCTCTATGGCTACACCTTC. It specifies CATSRDRGLYGYTF.

Only a few counts were recorded for this clonotype. This chain joins TRBV15 and TRBJ2-2; D ambiguous. The CDR3 extends over 12 amino acids. Deletions cut 8 bases from V and 4 bases from J, with 8 bases between. Germline V gene lookup returns CDR1 LNHNV and CDR2 YYDKDF (reference sequence). CDR3 amino acids: CATGSRTGELFF. For the CDR3, the DNA is TGTGCCACCGGGTCGCGCACCGGGGAGCTGTTTTTT. The variable domain in full, completed from reference TRBV15 and TRBJ2-2, reads DAMVIQNPRYQVTQFGKPVTLSCSQTLNHNVMYWYQQKSSQAPKLLFHYYDKDFNNEADTPDNFQSRRPNTSFCFLDIRSPGLGDTAMYLCATGSRTGELFFGEGSRLTVL.

This clonotype was counted between two and nine times. The chain is built from TRBV3-1 and TRBJ2-7; D gene uncertain. Germline CDR1 is LGHDT and CDR2 is YNNKEL (reference sequence). CDR3 size: 14 residues. V was trimmed by 3 bases and J by 3 bases, leaving 12 bases between them. CDR3 loop: CASSQGRFLYEQYF. The CDR3 DNA sequence: TGTGCCAGCAGCCAGGGTAGGTTCCTCTACGAGCAGTACTTC.

A few counts support this clonotype. The V call is TRBV7-2, the J call TRBJ2-7; 8 nucleotides agree with TRBD1. This CDR3 has 17 amino acids. Germline V gene data show CDR1 as SGHTA and CDR2 as FQGNSA. With V trimmed by 5 bases and J by 4 bases, 16 bases remained unmatched. CDR3 nucleotide sequence: TGTGCCAGCAGCCAAGGTGGAAAGGGCAGGGGGCGATACGAGCAGTACTTC. It yields the protein CASSQGGKGRGRYEQYF.

This clonotype occurred a few times. J is TRBJ2-6 and V is TRBV6-1; D is possibly TRBD2 (5 bases). The CDR3 covers 15 residues. The V gene's germline CDR1 is MNHNS and CDR2 SASEGT. V was shortened by 8 bases and J by 4 bases, with 15 bases between the two germline ends. This CDR3 reads CASPEGSVGANVLTF. CDR3 coding DNA: TGTGCCAGCCCCGAGGGCTCGGTGGGGGCCAACGTCCTGACTTTC.

This clonotype was recorded a few times. The chain joins TRBV6-2 or TRBV6-3 to TRBJ2-7, with a possible D match to TRBD2 (6 bases). CDR3 length: 13 residues. V was cut by 6 bases and J by 3 bases, with 12 bases left in between. Germline values: CDR1 MNHEY, CDR2 SVGEGT. The CDR3, as DNA: TGTGCCAGCAGAACGGGTAGCGGCTACGAGCAGTACTTC. Protein sequence: CASRTGSGYEQYF.

This clonotype came up a few times. The chain links TRBV7-2 to TRBJ2-2, with D possibly matching TRBD1 (5 bases). Between the trimmed V and J ends, which lost 9 bases and 1 base, there was a span of 9 bases. Germline V gives CDR1 SGHTA, CDR2 FQGNSA. CDR3 size: 13 residues. CDR3: CARTTENTGELFF. The CDR3 DNA sequence: TGTGCCAGAACGACAGAGAACACCGGGGAGCTGTTTTTT.

This chain uses TRBV11-1 with TRBJ2-1; D is possibly TRBD1 or TRBD2 (5 bases each). This CDR3 contains 14 residues. V was clipped by 1 base and J by 10 bases, with 14 bases between them. CDR1 is SGHAT, CDR2 FQDESV, per germline (reference sequence). The CDR3 DNA follows: TGTGCCAGCAGCTTAGAAAGTGGGGGATACGAGCAGTTCTTC. Protein: CASSLESGGYEQFF. Using reference TRBV11-1 and TRBJ2-1 for the parts outside the CDR3, the full variable domain is EAEVAQSPRYKITEKSQAVAFWCDPISGHATLYWYRQILGQGPELLVQFQDESVVDDSQLPKDRFSAERLKGVDSTLKIQPAELGDSAMYLCASSLESGGYEQFFGPGTRLTVL.

There are a few counts of this clonotype. The chain combines TRBV3-1 with TRBJ1-2; 9 nucleotides align to TRBD1. The V gene end was trimmed by 3 bases and the J gene end by 7 bases; junction bases not matched to a gene: 6. Germline V gene sequence: CDR1 LGHDT, CDR2 YNNKEL (reference sequence). This CDR3 contains 14 residues. The CDR3: CASSHTQGALGYTF. The CDR3 nucleotides are TGTGCCAGCAGCCACACACAGGGGGCGCTTGGCTACACCTTC.

This clonotype was detected only a few times. This chain links TRBV29-1 with TRBJ2-7, with a possible D match to TRBD1 (6 bases). The CDR3 has 15 residues. The V end was cut by 4 bases, the J end by 6 bases, with 22 bases between. CDR1 and CDR2 (germline): SQVTM, ANQGSEA. DNA for the CDR3: TGCAGCGTTGGCGGAGTAAGGGACAAGCTCCTCGAGCAGTACTTC. This translates into CSVGGVRDKLLEQYF.

This chain connects TRBV3-1 to TRBJ1-2; TRBD1 aligns across 9 bases. V was pared by 3 bases and J by 7 bases, with 9 bases of the junction left unmatched. The length of the CDR3 is 15 residues. Germline assignment: CDR1 LGHDT and CDR2 YNNKEL (reference sequence). CDR3 in DNA: TGTGCCAGCAGCCAGGGACAGGGTACCCCGGGTGGCTACACCTTC. It encodes CASSQGQGTPGGYTF.

The sample holds many counts of this clonotype. The gene calls are TRBV2 and TRBJ2-6; D is undetermined. The germline V and J ends were trimmed by 7 bases and 2 bases, with 6 bases remaining between them. The CDR3 is made up of 13 amino acids. Germline assignment: CDR1 SNHLY and CDR2 FYNNEI. CDR3 in amino acids: CASNVAGANVLTF. DNA for the CDR3: TGTGCCAGCAATGTGGCTGGGGCCAACGTCCTGACTTTC.

The chain couples TRBV11-2 to TRBJ2-7; 8 nucleotides align to TRBD1. The CDR3 is made up of 13 amino acids. The junction had 9 bases not matched to a gene; V was cut back by 8 bases and J by 6 bases. Germline assignment: CDR1 SGHAT and CDR2 FQNNGV. CDR3 sequence (DNA): TGTGCCAGCCGCGGACAGGGTTCACCCGAGCAGTACTTC. Encoded protein: CASRGQGSPEQYF.

This clonotype was observed a few times. This chain uses TRBV7-3 with TRBJ2-6, with 11 bases lining up with TRBD1. The CDR3 has 17 residues. Per germline, CDR1 SGHTA and CDR2 FQGTGA. V gave up 6 bases and J gave up 0 bases; unmatched junction bases: 4. CDR3 region: CASRLDRGLSGANVLTF. CDR3 DNA sequence: TGTGCCAGCAGATTGGACAGGGGGCTCTCTGGGGCCAACGTCCTGACTTTC.

This clonotype was seen at least ten times. This sequence joins TRBV27 and TRBJ1-1, with 8 bases aligning to TRBD1. CDR1 is MNHEY, CDR2 SMNVEV, per germline (reference sequence). The CDR3 contains 17 residues. V shed 6 bases and J 0 bases; nucleotides not matched to a gene: 12. The CDR3: CASSRGQGRLMNTEAFF. The CDR3 DNA follows: TGTGCCAGCAGCCGCGGACAGGGAAGACTCATGAACACTGAAGCTTTCTTT.

V is TRBV12-3 or TRBV12-4 and J is TRBJ2-5; the D is unclear. V lost 3 bases and J lost 9, with 17 bases in between. The CDR3 is made up of 14 amino acids. CDR3 nucleotide sequence: TGTGCCAGCAGTTTCTTGTTGGCCCCGAGGTCCCAGTACTTC. Translation gives CASSFLLAPRSQYF.

This clonotype was counted ten times or more. The V call is TRBV30, the J call TRBJ1-2, with a possible D match to TRBD1 (6 bases). CDR1 is GTSNPN and CDR2 is SVGIG in the germline V gene (reference sequence). Deletions cut 3 bases from V and 4 bases from J, with 12 bases between. The CDR3 length is 13 residues. CDR3 protein: CAWRVRGGYGYTF. The CDR3 DNA is TGTGCCTGGAGAGTAAGGGGGGGCTATGGCTACACCTTC.

This clonotype was recorded many times. This chain connects TRBV7-2 to TRBJ1-1, with a tentative D call TRBD1 (6 bases). Germline-derived CDR1 and CDR2 are SGHTA and FQGNSA. The CDR3 is 15 residues long. Trimming shortened V by 5 bases and J by 6 bases, and 19 bases separated the two germline ends. This chain's CDR3 is CASSPTRQAESEAFF. DNA of the CDR3: TGTGCCAGCAGCCCAACTCGACAGGCAGAATCTGAAGCTTTCTTT.

This rearrangement joins TRBV9 to TRBJ2-7, with D maybe TRBD2 (5 bases). Germline-derived CDR1 and CDR2 are SGDLS and YYNGEE. This CDR3 spans 15 amino acids. V was cut by 0 bases and J by 2 bases, with 12 bases left in between. Written as DNA, the CDR3 is TGTGCCAGCAGCGTAGGAGGAGGAGGTACCTACGAGCAGTACTTC. Translation gives CASSVGGGGTYEQYF.

V and J are TRBV7-2 and TRBJ2-7; D is perhaps TRBD1 (6 bases). In germline, CDR1 is SGHTA, CDR2 FQGNSA. The CDR3 has 15 residues. V was cut by 4 bases and J by 3 bases, with 16 bases left in between. The CDR3 sequence is CASSWATGTIYEQYF. DNA for the CDR3: TGTGCCAGCAGCTGGGCTACAGGGACCATCTACGAGCAGTACTTC.

This clonotype was picked up many times. The chain links TRBV3-1 to TRBJ1-4; D gene uncertain. V was trimmed by 2 bases and J by 10 bases, leaving 5 bases between them. The CDR3 has 11 residues. In germline, CDR1 is LGHDT, CDR2 YNNKEL (reference sequence). The CDR3 DNA follows: TGTGCCAGCAGCCAATCTGGAAAACTGTTTTTT. Residues: CASSQSGKLFF.

This clonotype was found many times. The chain recombines TRBV28 with TRBJ1-5; 8 nucleotides align to TRBD1. The CDR3 totals 16 residues. Germline-derived CDR1 and CDR2 are MDHEN and SYDVKM. The junction had 7 bases not matched to a gene; V was cut back by 3 bases and J by 3 bases. The CDR3 DNA reads as TGTGCCAGCAGTTTGGTTCAGGGGGCTGACAATCAGCCCCAGCATTTT. This translates into CASSLVQGADNQPQHF.

At least ten counts were recorded for this clonotype. V usage is TRBV18 and J usage is TRBJ2-5, with TRBD2 as a possible D gene (6 bases). V was shortened by 3 bases and J by 5 bases, with 10 bases between the two germline ends. The CDR3 has 13 residues. Germline values: CDR1 KGHSH, CDR2 LQKENI. The CDR3 coding sequence is TGTGCCAGCTCACCGGGGAGGAAGGAGACCCAGTACTTC. It codes for CASSPGRKETQYF.

This clonotype was observed a single time. The V and J genes are TRBV4-1 and TRBJ1-2; D not resolved. Trimming removed 0 bases at V and 3 bases at J, with 8 bases between. The germline CDR1 and CDR2 sequences are MGHRA and YSYEKL. CDR3 length: 14 amino acids. The DNA of the CDR3 is TGCGCCAGCAGCCAAGATCGGGCAGACTATGGCTACACCTTC. This gives the protein CASSQDRADYGYTF.